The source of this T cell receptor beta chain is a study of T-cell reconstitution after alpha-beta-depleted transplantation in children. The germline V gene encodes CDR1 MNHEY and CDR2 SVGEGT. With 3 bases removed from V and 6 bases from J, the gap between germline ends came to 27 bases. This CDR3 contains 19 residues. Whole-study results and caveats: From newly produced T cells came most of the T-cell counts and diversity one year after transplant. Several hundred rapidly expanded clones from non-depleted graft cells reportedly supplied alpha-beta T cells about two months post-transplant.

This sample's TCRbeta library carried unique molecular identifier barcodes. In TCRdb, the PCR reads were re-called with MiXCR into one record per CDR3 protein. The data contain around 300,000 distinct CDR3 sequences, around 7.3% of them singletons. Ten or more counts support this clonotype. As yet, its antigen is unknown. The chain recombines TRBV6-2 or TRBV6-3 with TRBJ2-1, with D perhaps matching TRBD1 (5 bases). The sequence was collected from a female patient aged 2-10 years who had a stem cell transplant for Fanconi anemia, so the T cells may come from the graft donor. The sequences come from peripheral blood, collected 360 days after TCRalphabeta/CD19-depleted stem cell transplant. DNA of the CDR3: TGTGCCAGCAGTTATTACAGACCAGCCACAGGTCAAGGTCCCAATGAGCAGTTCTTC. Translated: CASSYYRPATGQGPNEQFF.